Shown below are 20 T cell receptor beta chains from a single sample sequenced in a study of radiation and T cells in renal cell carcinoma. Libraries were prepared by immunoSEQ multiplex PCR; TCRdb keeps only in-frame clonotypes and omits some of them. This sample carries around 46,000 clones, about 80% of them seen once, and the ten largest clones take around 29%. Described time point: baseline pretreatment blood. Treatment defined: 15 Gy SBRT to primary tumor, nephrectomy 4 weeks later. Sample: blood, taken from a patient whose treatment included radiotherapy and nephrectomy. These receptors all stem from a woman aged 70-85 years with renal cell carcinoma.

V usage is TRBV5-1 and J usage is TRBJ2-7; no clear D. The germline CDR1 and CDR2 sequences are SGHRS and YFSETQ. This CDR3 spans 14 amino acids. Trimming removed 0 bases from V and 10 bases from J, with 17 bases in between. CDR3 protein: CASSLGRTFEPQYF. CDR3 sequence (DNA): TGCGCCAGCAGCTTGGGGCGGACCTTCGAGCCCCAGTACTTC.

This chain uses TRBV11-2 with TRBJ2-7; D might be TRBD2 (5 bases). The germline CDR1 and CDR2 sequences are SGHAT and FQNNGV. This CDR3 contains 16 residues. Deletions cut 0 bases from V and 3 bases from J, with 15 bases between. CDR3 amino acids: CASSLDVAGPIYEQYF. For the CDR3, the DNA is TGTGCCAGCAGCTTAGATGTGGCGGGCCCGATCTACGAGCAGTACTTC.

This chain links TRBV19 with TRBJ1-1; no definite D call. The CDR3 totals 12 residues. From germline, CDR1 is LNHDA and CDR2 SQIVND (reference sequence). V lost 5 bases to trimming and J lost 11 bases, with 15 bases between them. Here the CDR3 DNA reads TGTGCCAGTAGTCCTAGAGATAGTGATGCTTTCTTT. This codes for CASSPRDSDAFF.

The CDR3 is CASSSGGSAADTQYF. In nucleotides, the CDR3 is TGTGCCAGCAGTAGTGGGGGCTCTGCCGCTGATACGCAGTATTTT. The chain is built from TRBV28 and TRBJ2-3, with D possibly being TRBD1 (6 bases). V was trimmed by 5 bases and J by 6 bases, leaving 18 bases between them. Looked up from germline, CDR1 is MDHEN and CDR2 is SYDVKM. The CDR3 is 15 amino acids.

The chain employs TRBV7-2 and TRBJ2-3; 11 nucleotides align to TRBD2. The germline V gene encodes CDR1 SGHTA and CDR2 FQGNSA. J was trimmed by 4 bases and V by 5 bases; bases with no gene match: 8. This CDR3 region has 16 residues. This CDR3 reads CASSPIAGGSPDTQYF. The CDR3 nucleotides are TGTGCCAGCAGCCCGATAGCGGGGGGGTCACCAGATACGCAGTATTTT.

The V gene is TRBV18, the J gene TRBJ2-6; TRBD1 might be the D (6 bases). V was pared by 1 base and J by 4 bases, with 8 bases between. This CDR3 has 15 residues. The germline CDR1 and CDR2 sequences are KGHSH and LQKENI. DNA of the CDR3: TGTGCCAGCTCACCACGTGGGACAGGGGCCAACGTCCTGACTTTC. Its protein product is CASSPRGTGANVLTF.

CDR3 loop: CASSSQQNTGELFF. CDR3 bases: TGCGCCAGCAGCAGTCAGCAGAACACCGGGGAGCTGTTTTTT. V usage is TRBV4-1 and J usage is TRBJ2-2; unclear D gene. This CDR3 region has 14 residues. V was pared by 5 bases and J by 1 base, with 8 bases between. Germline V gene sequence: CDR1 MGHRA, CDR2 YSYEKL.

The rearrangement joins TRBV4-1 to TRBJ1-5; TRBD1 aligns across 8 bases. This CDR3 spans 15 amino acids. The germline V gene has CDR1 MGHRA and CDR2 YSYEKL. V lost 1 base and J lost 7; bases outside the gene matches: 6. Here the CDR3 DNA reads TGCGCCAGCAGCCAAGCCGGACAGGGTCGACAGCCCCAGCATTTT. This encodes CASSQAGQGRQPQHF.

This clone was seen just once. The J gene is TRBJ2-5, the V gene TRBV4-2; TRBD2 agrees at 8 bases. Germline loops: CDR1 LGHNA, CDR2 YNFKEQ. The CDR3 loop spans 15 amino acids. The V segment lost 1 base and the J segment 2 bases; nucleotides outside the gene matches: 3. The CDR3 DNA sequence: TGTGCCAGCAGCCAAGGGGGCGGGGGGCAAGAGACCCAGTACTTC. As protein: CASSQGGGGQETQYF.

The chain combines TRBV19 with TRBJ2-2; D may be TRBD2 (5 bases). CDR1 LNHDA and CDR2 SQIVND come from the germline V gene (reference sequence). V lost 3 bases to trimming and J lost 5 bases, with 13 bases between them. The CDR3 length is 15 residues. This chain's CDR3 is CASSIGAPGTGELFF. The CDR3 DNA is TGTGCCAGTAGTATTGGTGCCCCGGGAACCGGGGAGCTGTTTTTT.

The chain combines TRBV6-5 with TRBJ1-1, with D maybe TRBD1 (6 bases). Deletions cut 7 bases from V and 6 bases from J, with 9 bases between. This CDR3 region has 11 residues. Germline CDR1 MNHEY, CDR2 SVGAGI. CDR3 residues: CASKGGSEAFF. As DNA, the CDR3 is TGTGCCAGCAAGGGGGGCTCTGAAGCTTTCTTT.

The J gene is TRBJ2-7, the V gene TRBV5-4; 11 bases are a match to TRBD1. Germline V gives CDR1 SGHNT, CDR2 YYREEE (reference sequence). CDR3 length equals 15 residues. Trimming took 4 bases from V and 0 from J; bases not matched to a gene: 3. CDR3 sequence reads: CASSPGQGASYEQYF. CDR3 bases: TGTGCCAGCAGCCCCGGACAGGGGGCCTCCTACGAGCAGTACTTC.

The V and J genes are TRBV19 and TRBJ1-2, with D possibly TRBD1 on 5 matching bases. Trimming took off 3 bases at V and 3 bases at J, with 14 bases between the two ends. CDR1 LNHDA and CDR2 SQIVND come from the germline V gene (reference sequence). The CDR3 is 15 residues long. The CDR3 DNA sequence: TGTGCCAGTAGTATCTACTCGGGCAGGGACTATGGCTACACCTTC. This translates into CASSIYSGRDYGYTF.

In its sample, this clone was seen a few times. The chain couples TRBV4-1 to TRBJ2-1; 7 bases are a match to TRBD1. Germline V gene sequence: CDR1 MGHRA, CDR2 YSYEKL. V dropped 4 bases and J dropped 8; count of bases not matched to a gene: 20. This CDR3 is 18 amino acids long. Here the CDR3 DNA reads TGCGCCAGCAGCCCTCTTACCCGCGATAAGAGACAGGGCCATGAGCAGTTCTTC. It codes for CASSPLTRDKRQGHEQFF.

This clone was seen a few times. The chain recombines TRBV29-1 with TRBJ2-3; D is undetermined. Germline-derived CDR1 and CDR2 are SQVTM and ANQGSEA. Trimming cost V 0 bases and J 2 bases, with 6 bases left between them. CDR3 length: 13 residues. The CDR3 region is CSVEEPDTDTQYF. The DNA for the CDR3 is TGCAGCGTTGAAGAGCCGGACACAGATACGCAGTATTTT.

This clone was observed a single time. The chain uses TRBV4-3 and TRBJ2-3; 10 bases are a match to TRBD2. After removal of 0 bases from V and 0 bases from J, the junction contained 6 bases not matched to a gene. From germline, CDR1 is LGHNA and CDR2 YSLEER. This CDR3 is 18 amino acids long. CDR3 nucleotides: TGCGCCAGCAGCCAAGATCCGGGACTAGCGCCCAGCACAGATACGCAGTATTTT. Translating gives CASSQDPGLAPSTDTQYF.

A note on this clone: One junction end does not reproduce the germline sequence, and a read error may be involved. V is TRBV10-1 and J is TRBJ1-1; no clear D gene. There are 12 residues in the CDR3. CDR1 and CDR2 from the germline V gene are WNHNN and SYGVQD (reference sequence). The CDR3 bases are TGCGCCAGCAGTGAGGGAAACAGTGAAGCTTTCTTT. Translating gives CASSEGNSEAFF.

The chain uses TRBV29-1 and TRBJ2-3; 7 bases match TRBD1. J lost 6 bases, V lost 5 bases, and 14 bases had no gene match. CDR3 length: 15 residues. Germline-derived CDR1 and CDR2 are SQVTM and ANQGSEA. CDR3 bases: TGCAGCGTTACTCCGGACGGCGACAGGGTCGATACGCAGTATTTT. It specifies CSVTPDGDRVDTQYF.

A few counts support this clone. The chain carries TRBV6-1 and TRBJ2-2; possibly TRBD1 for D (5 bases). V lost 6 bases and J 4 bases, leaving 9 bases between the germline ends. The CDR3 contains 13 residues. Germline V lookup: CDR1 MNHNS, CDR2 SASEGT. The CDR3 loop reads CASRAGITGELFF. The CDR3 nucleotides read TGTGCCAGCAGGGCAGGGATCACCGGGGAGCTGTTTTTT.

V and J are TRBV6-5 and TRBJ2-1; D is possibly TRBD2 (6 bases). The CDR3 contains 14 residues. V lost 4 bases to trimming and J lost 9 bases, with 16 bases between them. The germline gives CDR1 MNHEY, CDR2 SVGAGI. Here the CDR3 DNA reads TGTGCCAGCAGTTCAAGTTCTCGCGGGGCTGAGCAGTTCTTC. Amino acid sequence: CASSSSSRGAEQFF.